The subject of this entry is one TCR beta chain. No antigen is known for it. Germline V lookup: CDR1 MNHEY, CDR2 SVGAGI. The V segment lost 0 bases and the J segment 4 bases; nucleotides outside the gene matches: 4. The CDR3 contains 16 residues. The sample comes from a study of cytomegalovirus exposure and HLA in healthy donors. Findings and limits, study-wide: A few of the chains that were CMV-associated were confirmed in vitro to be specific for CMV antigens. According to a later analysis, donors in an Asian-associated ancestry cluster reportedly had fewer N-insertions than the roughly 630-donor mean. The records held CMV serostatus as the only immune exposure information.

PCR primers comprised 60 Vbeta and 13 Jbeta primers. Sequencing used immunoSEQ multiplex PCR; TCRdb keeps in-frame clones, though not all of them. Here the sample spans around 65,000 clones, 85% being singletons. This sequence joins TRBV6-5 and TRBJ2-5; 11 positions agree with TRBD2. This receptor was taken from a female donor in good health and CMV-seronegative. The sample comprised PBMCs. The DNA for the CDR3 is TGTGCCAGCAGTTACTCGTTTACTAGCGGGGGAGAGACCCAGTACTTC. It encodes CASSYSFTSGGETQYF.